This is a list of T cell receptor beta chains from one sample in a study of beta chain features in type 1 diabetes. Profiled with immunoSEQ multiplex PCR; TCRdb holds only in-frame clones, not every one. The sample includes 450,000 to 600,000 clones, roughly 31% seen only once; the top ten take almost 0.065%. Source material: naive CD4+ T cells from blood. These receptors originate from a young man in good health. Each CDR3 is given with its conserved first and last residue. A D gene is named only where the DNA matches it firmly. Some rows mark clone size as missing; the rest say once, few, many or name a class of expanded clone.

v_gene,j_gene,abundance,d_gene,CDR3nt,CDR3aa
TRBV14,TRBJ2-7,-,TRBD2,TGTGCCAGCAGCCCAACTCCGCGGGGGAGCTCCTACGAGCAGTACTTC,CASSPTPRGSSYEQYF
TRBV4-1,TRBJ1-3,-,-,TGCGCCAGCAGCCATTCGGGGGCCGGAAACACCATATATTTT,CASSHSGAGNTIYF
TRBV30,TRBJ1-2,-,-,TGTGCCTGGAGCGCCGTACGTCGGGTTGGCTACACCTTC,CAWSAVRRVGYTF
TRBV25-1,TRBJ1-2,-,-,TGTGCCAGCAGTGAGGATCACCGGTTGCCCCCGGGTGGCTACACCTTC,CASSEDHRLPPGGYTF
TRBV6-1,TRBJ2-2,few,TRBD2,TGTGCCAGTTGGACTAGCGGATCTACCGGGGAGCTGTTTTTT,CASWTSGSTGELFF
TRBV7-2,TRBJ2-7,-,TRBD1,TGTGCCAGCAGCTACCGGGACAGGTTCTACGAGCAGTACTTC,CASSYRDRFYEQYF
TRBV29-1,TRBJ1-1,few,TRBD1,TGCAGCGTAGCCTTGCCGGGACAGCTGAACACTGAAGCTTTCTTT,CSVALPGQLNTEAFF
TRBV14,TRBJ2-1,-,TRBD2,TGTGCCAGCAGCCAAGCCGGGACTAGCCGTAGTGAGCAGTTCTTC,CASSQAGTSRSEQFF
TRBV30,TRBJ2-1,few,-,TGTGCCTATGACTTGGGGATGAAGCAGTTCTTC,CAYDLGMKQFF
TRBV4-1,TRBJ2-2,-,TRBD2,TGCGCCAGCAGCCTCCCCCGCGGGGGAGGGACCGGGGAGCTGTTTTTT,CASSLPRGGGTGELFF
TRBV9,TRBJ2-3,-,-,TGTGCCAGCAGCGTAGCCACAGATACGCAGTATTTT,CASSVATDTQYF
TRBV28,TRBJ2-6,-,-,TGTGCCACACAGGGCTCTGGGGCCAACGTCCTGACTTTC,CATQGSGANVLTF
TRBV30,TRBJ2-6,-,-,TGTGCCTGGAGTGTATGGCAGTTTGACTCTGGGGCCAACGTCCTGACTTTC,CAWSVWQFDSGANVLTF
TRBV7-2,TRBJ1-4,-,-,TGTGCCAGCAGTGTTTGGAGGGGAGAAAAACTGTTTTTT,CASSVWRGEKLFF
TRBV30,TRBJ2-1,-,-,TGTGCCTGGAGTAGCAGTTCCCTCTACAATGAGCAGTTCTTC,CAWSSSSLYNEQFF
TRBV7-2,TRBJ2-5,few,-,TGTGCCAGCAGCTTAGCAGGGCCCGGGGAGACCCAGTACTTC,CASSLAGPGETQYF
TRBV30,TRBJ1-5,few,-,TGTGCCTGGAGTGCGAACAGTCAGCCCCAGCATTTT,CAWSANSQPQHF
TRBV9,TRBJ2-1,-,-,TGTGCCAGCAGCGTAGGAGGGAACAATGAGCAGTTCTTC,CASSVGGNNEQFF
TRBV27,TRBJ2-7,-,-,TGTGCCAGCAGTTTTGCAGTGAAGTTGAACGAGCAGTACTTC,CASSFAVKLNEQYF
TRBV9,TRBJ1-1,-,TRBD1,TGTGCCAGCAGCGCGACAGGGGCGAACACTGAAGCTTTCTTT,CASSATGANTEAFF
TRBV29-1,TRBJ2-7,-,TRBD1,TGCAGCGTTAGACCCGGGACAGGATCCTACGAGCAGTACTTC,CSVRPGTGSYEQYF
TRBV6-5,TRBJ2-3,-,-,TGTGCCAGCAGTTACTCGGGAGATACGCAGTATTTT,CASSYSGDTQYF
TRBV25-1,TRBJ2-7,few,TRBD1,TGTGCCAGCAGTGAGAACAGGGGATGGCCCGGCGAGCAGTACTTC,CASSENRGWPGEQYF
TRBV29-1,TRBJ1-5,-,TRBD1,TGCAGCGTAGCTACAGGGGGGGTGCAGCCCCAGCATTTT,CSVATGGVQPQHF
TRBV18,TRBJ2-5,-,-,TGTGCCAGCTCACCTTTTACATACCAAGAGACCCAGTACTTC,CASSPFTYQETQYF
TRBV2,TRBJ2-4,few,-,TGTGCCAGCAGTGGGCCCGGGGGCATAACCAAAAACATTCAGTACTTC,CASSGPGGITKNIQYF
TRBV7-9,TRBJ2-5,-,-,TGTGCCAGCAGCTTAGGCGTCCCGTCCCAAGAGACCCAGTACTTC,CASSLGVPSQETQYF
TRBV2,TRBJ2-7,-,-,TGTGCCAGCAACTGGCTGTCTGGGGACGAGCAGTACTTC,CASNWLSGDEQYF
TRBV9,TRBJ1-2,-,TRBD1,TGTGCCAGCAGCGTGTCCGGGACAGGGACCGACTATGGCTACACCTTC,CASSVSGTGTDYGYTF
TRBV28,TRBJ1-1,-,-,TGTGCCAGCAGCGACTTCCCGAGGCTGCGGAACACTGAAGCTTTCTTT,CASSDFPRLRNTEAFF
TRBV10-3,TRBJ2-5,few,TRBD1,TGTGCCATCAGTGGGACAGGGATGGGAGAGACCCAGTACTTC,CAISGTGMGETQYF
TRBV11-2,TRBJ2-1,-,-,TGTGCCAGCAGCTTAAGCTACAATGAGCAGTTCTTC,CASSLSYNEQFF
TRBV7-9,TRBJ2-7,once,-,TGTGCCAGCAGCTTTGACCTAGCGCCTGTCTTCGAGCAGTACTTC,CASSFDLAPVFEQYF
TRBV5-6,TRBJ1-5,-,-,TGTGCCAGCAGCTTGCGGGAGAGCAATCAGCCCCAGCATTTT,CASSLRESNQPQHF
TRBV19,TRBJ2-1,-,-,TGTGCCAGCCGCACGGGGGGCCCAGGATTAATGCAGTTCTTC,CASRTGGPGLMQFF
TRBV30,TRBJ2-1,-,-,TGTGCCTGGAGCCCCGGGAGCGGGCCCTACAATGAGCAGTTCTTC,CAWSPGSGPYNEQFF
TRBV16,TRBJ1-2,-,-,TGTGCCAGCAGCCCGGACAGCCGGAGGTATGGCTACACCTTC,CASSPDSRRYGYTF
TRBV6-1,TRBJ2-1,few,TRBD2,TGTGCCAGCAGTCTCCGACTAGCGGGTGAGCATGAGCAGTTCTTC,CASSLRLAGEHEQFF
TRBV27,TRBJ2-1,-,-,TGTGCCAGCACCCCCTGGTTTGCCCAGGAGAACAATGAGCAGTTCTTC,CASTPWFAQENNEQFF
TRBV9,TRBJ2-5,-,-,TGTGCCAGCAGCGTGGGGGCAGGGCCAGAGACCCAGTACTTC,CASSVGAGPETQYF
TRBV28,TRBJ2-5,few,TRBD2,TGTGCCAGCAGTCCCTTGGGACTAGGGGTACAGTGGACCCAGTACTTC,CASSPLGLGVQWTQYF
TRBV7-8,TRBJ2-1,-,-,TGTGCCAGCAGCTTAGTGGGGCGATGGTCCTACAATGAGCAGTTCTTC,CASSLVGRWSYNEQFF